The TCR beta chain under discussion was sequenced for a study of T-cell reconstitution after alpha-beta-depleted transplantation in children. The CDR3 spans 13 residues. The V gene's germline CDR1 is SGHTA and CDR2 FQGTGA. V lost 4 bases, J lost 6 bases, and 13 bases lay in between. Preparation of the TCRbeta library was carried out with unique molecular identifiers. TCRdb re-called the PCR reads through MiXCR, storing one row per CDR3 protein. The data hold about 600,000 distinct CDR3 sequences, with more than 9% observed a single time. The chain recombines TRBV7-3 with TRBJ2-7, with D hard to call. The sequencing used PBMCs from the stem cell graft donor, collected from the stem cell graft. This clonotype was sampled from a human donor who donated a stem cell graft to a child with acute myeloid leukemia. This chain's CDR3 is CASSSTLQGEQYF. CDR3 in DNA: TGTGCCAGCAGCTCCACCCTCCAAGGCGAGCAGTACTTC.